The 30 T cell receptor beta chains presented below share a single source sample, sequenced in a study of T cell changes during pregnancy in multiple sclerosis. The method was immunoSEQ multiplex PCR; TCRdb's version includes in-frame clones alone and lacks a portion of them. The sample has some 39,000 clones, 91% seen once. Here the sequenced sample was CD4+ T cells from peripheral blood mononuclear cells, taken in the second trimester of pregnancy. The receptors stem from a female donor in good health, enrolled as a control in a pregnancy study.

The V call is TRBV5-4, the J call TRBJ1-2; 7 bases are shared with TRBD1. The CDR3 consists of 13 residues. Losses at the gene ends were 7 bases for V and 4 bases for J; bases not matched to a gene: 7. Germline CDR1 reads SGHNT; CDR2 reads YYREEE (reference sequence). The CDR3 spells CASSSTGLYGYTF. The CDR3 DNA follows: TGTGCCAGCTCCTCGACAGGGCTCTATGGCTACACCTTC. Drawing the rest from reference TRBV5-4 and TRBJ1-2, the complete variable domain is ETGVTQSPTHLIKTRGQQVTLRCSSQSGHNTVSWYQQALGQGPQFIFQYYREEENGRGNFPPRFSGLQFPNYSSELNVNALELDDSALYLCASSSTGLYGYTFGSGTRLTVV.

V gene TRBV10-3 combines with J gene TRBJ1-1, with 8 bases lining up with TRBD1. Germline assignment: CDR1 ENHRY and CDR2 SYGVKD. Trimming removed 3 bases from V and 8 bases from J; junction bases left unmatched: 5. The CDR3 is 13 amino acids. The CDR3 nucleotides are TGTGCCATCAGTGACGTCGCAGGGGGCGAAGCTTTCTTT. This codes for CAISDVAGGEAFF.

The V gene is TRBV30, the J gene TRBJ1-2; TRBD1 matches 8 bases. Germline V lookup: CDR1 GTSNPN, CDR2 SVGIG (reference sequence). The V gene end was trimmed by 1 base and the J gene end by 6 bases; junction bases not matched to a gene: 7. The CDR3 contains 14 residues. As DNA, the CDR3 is TGTGCCTGGAGTGCCCGCGACAGGGGCCATGGCTACACCTTC. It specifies CAWSARDRGHGYTF.

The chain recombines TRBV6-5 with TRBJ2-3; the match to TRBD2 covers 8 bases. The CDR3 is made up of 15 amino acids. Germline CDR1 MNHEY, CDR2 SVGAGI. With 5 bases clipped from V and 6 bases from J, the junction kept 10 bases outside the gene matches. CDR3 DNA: TGTGCCAGCAGTCAACTTGGGACTAGTGACGATACGCAGTATTTT. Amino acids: CASSQLGTSDDTQYF.

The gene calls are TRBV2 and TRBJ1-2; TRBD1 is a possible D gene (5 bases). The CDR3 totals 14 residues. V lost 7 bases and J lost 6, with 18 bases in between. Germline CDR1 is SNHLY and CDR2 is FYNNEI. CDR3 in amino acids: CASITDGQGDGYTF. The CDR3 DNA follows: TGTGCCAGCATTACTGACGGACAAGGGGATGGCTACACCTTC.

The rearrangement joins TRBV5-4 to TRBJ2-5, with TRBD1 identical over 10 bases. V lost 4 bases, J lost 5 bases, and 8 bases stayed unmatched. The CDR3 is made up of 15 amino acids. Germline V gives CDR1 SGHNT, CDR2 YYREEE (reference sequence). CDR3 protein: CASSPRQGATETQYF. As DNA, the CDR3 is TGTGCCAGCAGCCCCAGACAGGGGGCCACGGAGACCCAGTACTTC. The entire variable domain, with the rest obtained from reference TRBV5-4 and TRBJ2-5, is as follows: ETGVTQSPTHLIKTRGQQVTLRCSSQSGHNTVSWYQQALGQGPQFIFQYYREEENGRGNFPPRFSGLQFPNYSSELNVNALELDDSALYLCASSPRQGATETQYFGPGTRLLVL.

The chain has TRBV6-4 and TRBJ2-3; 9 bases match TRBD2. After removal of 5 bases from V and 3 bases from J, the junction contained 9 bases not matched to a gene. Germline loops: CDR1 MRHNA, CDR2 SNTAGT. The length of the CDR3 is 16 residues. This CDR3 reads CASSRTTSGVTDTQYF. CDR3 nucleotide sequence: TGTGCCAGCAGTAGAACGACTAGCGGAGTAACAGATACGCAGTATTTT.

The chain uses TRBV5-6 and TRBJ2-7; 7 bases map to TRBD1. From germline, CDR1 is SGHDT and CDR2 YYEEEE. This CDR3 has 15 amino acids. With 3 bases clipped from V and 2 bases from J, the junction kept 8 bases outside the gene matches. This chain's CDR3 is CASSSLTGDPYEQYF. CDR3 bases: TGTGCCAGCAGCTCGCTCACAGGGGATCCCTACGAGCAGTACTTC.

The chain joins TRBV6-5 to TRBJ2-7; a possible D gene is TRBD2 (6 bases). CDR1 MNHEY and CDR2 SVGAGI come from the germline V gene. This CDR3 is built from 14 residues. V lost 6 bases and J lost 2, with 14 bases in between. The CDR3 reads CASRSHRETYEQYF. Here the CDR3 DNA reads TGTGCCAGCAGATCCCATCGGGAGACCTACGAGCAGTACTTC.

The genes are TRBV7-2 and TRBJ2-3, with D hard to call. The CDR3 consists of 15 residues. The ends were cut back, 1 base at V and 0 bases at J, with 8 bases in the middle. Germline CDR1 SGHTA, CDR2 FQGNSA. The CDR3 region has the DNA TGTGCCAGCAGCTTAGTTCGGTCTAGCACAGATACGCAGTATTTT. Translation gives CASSLVRSSTDTQYF. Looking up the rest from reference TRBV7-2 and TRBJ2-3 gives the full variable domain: GAGVSQSPSNKVTEKGKDVELRCDPISGHTALYWYRQSLGQGLEFLIYFQGNSAPDKSGLPSDRFSAERTGGSVSTLTIQRTQQEDSAVYLCASSLVRSSTDTQYFGPGTRLTVL.

The CDR3 protein is CASLPGQGDSNYGYTF. CDR3 in DNA: TGTGCCAGCTTACCGGGACAGGGCGACTCTAACTATGGCTACACCTTC. The chain combines TRBV4-2 with TRBJ1-2, with 9 positions matching TRBD1. The V gene end was trimmed by 8 bases and the J gene end by 0 bases; junction bases not matched to a gene: 10. This CDR3 is 16 amino acids long. Germline V CDR1 and CDR2: LGHNA, YNFKEQ.

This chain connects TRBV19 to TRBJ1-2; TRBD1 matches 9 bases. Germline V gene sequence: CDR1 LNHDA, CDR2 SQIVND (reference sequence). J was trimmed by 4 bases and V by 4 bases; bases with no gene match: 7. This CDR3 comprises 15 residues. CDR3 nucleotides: TGTGCCAGTAGTAGAACCGGGACAGGGTCCTATGGCTACACCTTC. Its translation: CASSRTGTGSYGYTF. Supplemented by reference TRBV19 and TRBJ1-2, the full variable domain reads DGGITQSPKYLFRKEGQNVTLSCEQNLNHDAMYWYRQDPGQGLRLIYYSQIVNDFQKGDIAEGYSVSREKKESFPLTVTSAQKNPTAFYLCASSRTGTGSYGYTFGSGTRLTVV.

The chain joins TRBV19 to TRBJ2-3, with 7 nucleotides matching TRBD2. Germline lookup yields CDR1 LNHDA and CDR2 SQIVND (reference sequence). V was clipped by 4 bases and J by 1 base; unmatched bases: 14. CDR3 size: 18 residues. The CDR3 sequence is CASSTGEGIFLGTDTQYF. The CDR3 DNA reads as TGTGCCAGTAGTACGGGGGAGGGAATATTTTTGGGCACAGATACGCAGTATTTT.

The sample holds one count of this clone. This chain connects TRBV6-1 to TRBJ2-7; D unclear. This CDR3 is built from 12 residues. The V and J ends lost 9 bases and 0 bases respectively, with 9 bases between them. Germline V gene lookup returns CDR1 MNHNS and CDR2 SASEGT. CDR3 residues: CASSQISYEQYF. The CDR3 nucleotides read TGTGCCAGTTCACAGATCTCCTACGAGCAGTACTTC.

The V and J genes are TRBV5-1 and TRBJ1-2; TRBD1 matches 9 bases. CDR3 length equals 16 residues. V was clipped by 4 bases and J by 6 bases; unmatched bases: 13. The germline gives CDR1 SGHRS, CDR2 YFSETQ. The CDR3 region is CASSRLSGQGTDGYTF. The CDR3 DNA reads TGCGCCAGCAGCCGACTCTCGGGACAGGGAACGGATGGCTACACCTTC.

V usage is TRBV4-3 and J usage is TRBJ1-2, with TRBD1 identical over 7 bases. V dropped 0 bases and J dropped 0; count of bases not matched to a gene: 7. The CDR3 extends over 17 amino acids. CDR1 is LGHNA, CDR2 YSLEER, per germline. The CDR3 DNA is TGCGCCAGCAGCCAAGATCCACAGGGGCTTTCTAACTATGGCTACACCTTC. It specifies CASSQDPQGLSNYGYTF.

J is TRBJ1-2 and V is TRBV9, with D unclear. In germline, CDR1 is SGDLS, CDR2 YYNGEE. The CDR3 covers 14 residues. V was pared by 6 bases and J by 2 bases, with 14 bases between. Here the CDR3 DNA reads TGTGCCAGCACCACCCCGGAGCGAAACTATGGCTACACCTTC. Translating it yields CASTTPERNYGYTF.

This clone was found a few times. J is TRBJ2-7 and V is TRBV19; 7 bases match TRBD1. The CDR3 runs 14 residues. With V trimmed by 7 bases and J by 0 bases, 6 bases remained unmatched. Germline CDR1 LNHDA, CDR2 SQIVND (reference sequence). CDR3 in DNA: TGTGCCAGTACACCGGGGACAGCCTCCTACGAGCAGTACTTC. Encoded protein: CASTPGTASYEQYF.

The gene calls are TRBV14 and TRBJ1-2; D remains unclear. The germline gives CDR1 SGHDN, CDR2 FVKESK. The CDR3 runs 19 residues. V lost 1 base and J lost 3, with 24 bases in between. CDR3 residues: CASSQVTVRSGKFDYGYTF. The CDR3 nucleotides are TGTGCCAGCAGCCAAGTGACGGTCCGTTCAGGCAAATTTGACTATGGCTACACCTTC.

The CDR3, as DNA: TGTGCCAGTAGTATGAGACAGCTTAATCAGCCCCAGCATTTT. Amino acids: CASSMRQLNQPQHF. V and J are TRBV19 and TRBJ1-5; TRBD1 is a possible D gene (5 bases). Germline loops: CDR1 LNHDA, CDR2 SQIVND (reference sequence). The CDR3 has 14 amino acids. Between the trimmed V and J ends, which lost 3 bases and 4 bases, there was a span of 10 bases.

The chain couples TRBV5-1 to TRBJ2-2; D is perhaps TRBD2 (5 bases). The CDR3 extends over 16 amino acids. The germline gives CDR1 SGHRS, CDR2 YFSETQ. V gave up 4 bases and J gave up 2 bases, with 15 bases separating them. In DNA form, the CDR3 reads TGCGCCAGCAGCCCTGGGCGGGTGCTAAACACCGGGGAGCTGTTTTTT. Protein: CASSPGRVLNTGELFF. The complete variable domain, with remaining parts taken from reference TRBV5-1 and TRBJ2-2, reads KAGVTQTPRYLIKTRGQQVTLSCSPISGHRSVSWYQQTPGQGLQFLFEYFSETQRNKGNFPGRFSGRQFSNSRSEMNVSTLELGDSALYLCASSPGRVLNTGELFFGEGSRLTVL.

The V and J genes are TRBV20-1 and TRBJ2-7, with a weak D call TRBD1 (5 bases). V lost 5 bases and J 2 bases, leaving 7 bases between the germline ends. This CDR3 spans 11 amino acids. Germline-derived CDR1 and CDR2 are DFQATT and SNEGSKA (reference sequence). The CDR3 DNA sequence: TGCAGTGCTGTAGGGGCCTACGAGCAGTACTTC. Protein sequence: CSAVGAYEQYF.

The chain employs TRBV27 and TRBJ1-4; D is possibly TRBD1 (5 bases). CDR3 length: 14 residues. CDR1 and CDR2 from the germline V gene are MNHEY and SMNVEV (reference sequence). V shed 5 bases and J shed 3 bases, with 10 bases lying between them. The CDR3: CASSRTWANEKLFF. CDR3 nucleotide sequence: TGTGCCAGCAGTAGGACATGGGCTAATGAAAAACTGTTTTTT. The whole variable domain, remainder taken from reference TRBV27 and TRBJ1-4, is EAQVTQNPRYLITVTGKKLTVTCSQNMNHEYMSWYRQDPGLGLRQIYYSMNVEVTDKGDVPEGYKVSRKEKRNFPLILESPSPNQTSLYFCASSRTWANEKLFFGSGTQLSVL.

CDR3 sequence reads: CAISESGTSTDTQYF. DNA for the CDR3: TGTGCCATCAGTGAGTCGGGGACTAGTACAGATACGCAGTATTTT. The chain joins TRBV10-3 to TRBJ2-3, with 8 bases that match TRBD2. The junction had 2 bases not matched to a gene; V was cut back by 0 bases and J by 3 bases. Germline V gives CDR1 ENHRY, CDR2 SYGVKD. CDR3 length: 15 residues.

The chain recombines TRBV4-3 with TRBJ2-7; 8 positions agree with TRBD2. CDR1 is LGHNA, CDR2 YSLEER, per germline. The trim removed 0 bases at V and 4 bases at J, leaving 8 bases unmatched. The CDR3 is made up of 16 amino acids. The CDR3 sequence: CASSQDPSGGPYEQYF. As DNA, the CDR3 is TGCGCCAGCAGCCAAGACCCCAGCGGGGGACCTTACGAGCAGTACTTC.

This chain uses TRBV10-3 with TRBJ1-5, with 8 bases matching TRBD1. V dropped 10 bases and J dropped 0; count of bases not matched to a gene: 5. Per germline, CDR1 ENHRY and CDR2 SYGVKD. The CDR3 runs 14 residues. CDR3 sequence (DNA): TGTGCCACCAGGGGGCGGGATAGCAATCAGCCCCAGCATTTT. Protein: CATRGRDSNQPQHF.

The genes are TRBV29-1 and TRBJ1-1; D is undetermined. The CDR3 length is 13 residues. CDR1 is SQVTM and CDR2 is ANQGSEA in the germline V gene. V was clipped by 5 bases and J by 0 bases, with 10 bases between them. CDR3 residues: CSVSAAVNTEAFF. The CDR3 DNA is TGCAGCGTTTCGGCGGCGGTGAACACTGAAGCTTTCTTT.

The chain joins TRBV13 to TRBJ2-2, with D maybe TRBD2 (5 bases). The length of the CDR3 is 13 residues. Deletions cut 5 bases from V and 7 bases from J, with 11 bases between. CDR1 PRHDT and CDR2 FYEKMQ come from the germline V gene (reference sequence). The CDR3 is CASSTRVNGELFF. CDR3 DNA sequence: TGTGCCAGCAGCACGAGGGTTAACGGGGAGCTGTTTTTT.

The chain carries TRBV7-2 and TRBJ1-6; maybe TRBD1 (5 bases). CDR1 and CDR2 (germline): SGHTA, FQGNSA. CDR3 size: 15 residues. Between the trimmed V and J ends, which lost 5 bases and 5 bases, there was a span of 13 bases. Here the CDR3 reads CASSPQRQNNSPLHF. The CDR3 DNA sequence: TGTGCCAGCAGCCCCCAGCGACAGAATAATTCACCCCTCCACTTT.

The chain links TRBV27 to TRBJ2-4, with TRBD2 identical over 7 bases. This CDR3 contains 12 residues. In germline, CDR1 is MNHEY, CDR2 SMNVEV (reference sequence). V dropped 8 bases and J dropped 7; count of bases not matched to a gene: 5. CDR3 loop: CASGVGGNIQYF. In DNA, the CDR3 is TGTGCCAGCGGGGTGGGGGGGAACATTCAGTACTTC.